This TCR beta chain was sequenced in a study of control samples from healthy donors and cancer patients. This table comes from immunoSEQ multiplex PCR, and its TCRdb copy is limited to in-frame clones, with some not included. The data show 46,000 or so clones, with roughly 92% seen just once and around 0.78% held by the top ten. The CDR3 is 11 amino acids. Trimming took off 8 bases at V and 0 bases at J, with 5 bases between the two ends. V gene TRBV6-7 combines with J gene TRBJ2-7; D gene uncertain. TRBV6-7 is assigned to the ORF class and has an uncertain function. This receptor was taken from a man younger than 40 with colorectal cancer. Sequencing was performed on PBMCs. CDR3 sequence: CASPSSYEQYV. The CDR3 bases are TGTGCCAGCCCTAGCTCCTACGAGCAGTACGTC.